This T cell receptor beta chain appears in the sequencing data of a study of T cells in Graves' hyperthyroidism and ophthalmopathy. The V end lost 3 bases, the J end lost 5 bases, and 11 bases lay between the germline ends. The CDR3 extends over 14 amino acids. Germline V lookup: CDR1 MNHNS, CDR2 SASEGT. Template material for amplifying TCR beta CDR3 regions consisted of RNA transcripts. Primed by the HTBI set, a first-round RT-PCR was run on the TCR CDR3. TCRdb independently ran MiXCR on the multiplex PCR reads; one entry per CDR3 protein. The sample holds fewer than 900,000 distinct CDR3 sequences; around a sixth are singletons and the top ten take approximately 15%.

Sequenced sample: blood. This TCR was sampled from a woman in her 50s with Graves' hyperthyroidism that later progressed to Graves' ophthalmopathy. The chain is built from TRBV6-1 and TRBJ1-3; no clear D gene. The CDR3 coding sequence is TGTGCCAGCAGTGAGGATTCTTCCAGAAACACCATATATTTT. This translates into CASSEDSSRNTIYF.